This T cell receptor beta chain was obtained from a study of cytomegalovirus exposure and HLA in healthy donors. Study background: Previous work identified roughly 120 million unique TCR beta sequences from roughly 180 million T cells. Study observations and caveats: Several of the most significant clusters appeared, in a later analysis, to be linked to common viral pathogens.

PCR employed 60 Vbeta and 13 Jbeta primers. Method: immunoSEQ multiplex PCR; TCRdb's copy keeps in-frame clones and lacks some. Here the sample spans 85,000 to 120,000 clones, over 60% being singletons. In the case of this clone: Antigen: not known.

Trimming removed 5 bases from V and 7 bases from J; junction bases left unmatched: 7. The CDR3 contains 13 residues. In germline, CDR1 is SGHTA, CDR2 FQGTGA. The specimen sequenced was PBMCs. The sequence was collected from a woman between 50 and 59 years old in good health and CMV-seropositive. The J gene is TRBJ1-1, the V gene TRBV7-3, with TRBD1 identical over 7 bases. The DNA for the CDR3 is TGTGCCAGCAGCCGAGACAGGGTTGGTGAAGCTTTCTTT. Encoded protein: CASSRDRVGEAFF.